This TCR beta chain originates from a study of blood T cells in healthy people across ages. The V gene's germline CDR1 is DFQATT and CDR2 SNEGSKA (reference sequence). Trimming cost V 2 bases and J 1 base; bases outside gene matches: 6. The CDR3 length is 16 residues. Sample-barcoded 5' priming and a J-beta primer mix drove a second PCR of roughly 7 to 11 cycles. TCRdb re-derived calls from the 5' RACE reads in MiXCR, one entry per CDR3 protein. There are some 690,000 distinct CDR3 sequences in the sample; about 20% occur only once, and 20% to 25% lies in the top ten. This clonotype was observed many times.

Material: blood. V gene TRBV20-1 combines with J gene TRBJ1-5; TRBD1 aligns across 9 bases. This TCR was recovered from a man between 70 and 80 years old in good health. The CDR3 sequence is CSARPGQGRSNQPQHF. The CDR3 DNA reads as TGCAGTGCTAGACCGGGACAGGGCAGAAGCAATCAGCCCCAGCATTTT.